This T cell receptor beta chain was identified during a study of blood T cell repertoires in COVID-19. In the study overall: COVID-19 samples from acute and convalescent phases originated in the United States, Italy and Spain. Sources were T cells, B-cell-depleted T cells, or PBMCs; the material itself was cDNA or gDNA.

Authors' processing steps: Researchers report that nucleated cell counts were estimated from reference gene primer amplification. Sequencing used immunoSEQ multiplex PCR; TCRdb keeps in-frame clones, though not all of them. V and J calls and clone size are given by that table; D and trimming were obtained from the DNA. This table holds tens of thousands of clones, around 80% found once. This TCR was sampled from a human donor in a cohort sampled during active COVID-19. The sample consisted of peripheral blood.

This chain's CDR3 is CASSPGTGYGYTF. The DNA for the CDR3 is TGTGCCAGCAGTCCGGGGACAGGCTATGGCTACACCTTC. V gene TRBV12-3 or TRBV12-4 combines with J gene TRBJ1-2; TRBD1 agrees at 8 bases. V was clipped by 5 bases and J by 4 bases; unmatched bases: 3. The CDR3 runs 13 residues.